This TCR beta chain came from a study of T cell changes during pregnancy in multiple sclerosis. Germline V gene sequence: CDR1 SGHKS, CDR2 YYEKEE (reference sequence). The junction had 7 bases not matched to a gene; V was cut back by 0 bases and J by 4 bases. This CDR3 spans 15 amino acids. Profiling relied on immunoSEQ multiplex PCR, and the TCRdb table lists in-frame clones only, not all of them. The table shows some 60,000 clones, with approximately 93% occurring only once. The clonotype comes from a female donor with multiple sclerosis, enrolled in a pregnancy study. The chain employs TRBV5-5 and TRBJ2-7; 7 nucleotides align to TRBD2. The material was peripheral blood, obtained after pregnancy. For the CDR3, the DNA is TGTGCCAGCAGCTTGGGGACTAGAGAAGATTACGAGCAGTACTTC. Its translation is CASSLGTREDYEQYF.